This T cell receptor beta chain was captured in a study of human T cells and chemical hapten exposure. Study conclusions and caveats: The study found that DPC sensitization did not change TCRs above 1 in 1000 frequency.

This clonotype came up many times. The antigen is not known. Time point meaning: patch test 1, 2 weeks after DPC sensitization. The treatment is: therapeutic diphenylcyclopropenone sensitization with weekly scalp DPC. Individual cDNA molecules received unique molecular identifiers in the library. Per the study methods: Sampled TCR counts reached a median of around 89,000 per sample, with values ranging from about 20,000 to 700,000. MiXCR, run by TCRdb on the RACE reads, gives a single entry per CDR3 protein. What appears here as the V and J calls and clone size reflects TCRdb's work, not the paper's. Here the sample spans roughly 380,000 distinct CDR3 sequences, roughly 5% being singletons. V lost 0 bases, J lost 5 bases, and 13 bases lay in between. Germline V gives CDR1 SGHDN, CDR2 FVKESK. The CDR3 contains 15 residues.

The chain couples TRBV14 to TRBJ2-5, with D tentatively TRBD1 or TRBD2 (5 bases each). Sequenced material: whole blood, taken in connection with sensitization to the hapten diphenylcyclopropenone (DPC). This receptor was identified in a woman aged 50 to 65 with alopecia areata. Some clones in this sample may be carry-over from other donors' samples. The CDR3 DNA reads as TGTGCCAGCAGCCAAGATCTCCACGGGGCGGAGACCCAGTACTTC. Translating it yields CASSQDLHGAETQYF.